The 8 T cell receptor beta chains listed next were all sequenced from one sample in a study of blood T cells in healthy people across ages. Then a second PCR, running about 6 to 12 cycles, was carried out with a sample-barcoded 5' primer and a J-beta primer mix. TCRdb reprocessed the 5' RACE reads with MiXCR, giving one entry per CDR3 protein. The table lists over 950,000 distinct CDR3 sequences, 35% to 40% of them singletons. Sequencing used blood. All receptors come from a man aged 18 to 29 in good health.

This CDR3 reads CASSLSGQVGYTF. CDR3 bases: TGTGCCAGCAGCTTGTCGGGACAGGTTGGCTACACCTTC. V gene TRBV5-4 combines with J gene TRBJ1-2, with 8 bases that match TRBD1. The junction had 3 bases not matched to a gene; V was cut back by 1 base and J by 7 bases. The CDR3 is made up of 13 amino acids. Germline CDR1 is SGHNT and CDR2 is YYREEE (reference sequence).

The J gene is TRBJ1-1, the V gene TRBV12-3 or TRBV12-4; 7 bases match TRBD1. With V trimmed by 3 bases and J by 3 bases, 7 bases remained unmatched. The CDR3 spans 15 residues. The CDR3 is CASSFATGEDTEAFF. The CDR3 DNA reads TGTGCCAGCAGTTTTGCCACAGGGGAGGACACTGAAGCTTTCTTT.

This clonotype was observed a few times. This chain links TRBV9 with TRBJ1-1, with a weak D call TRBD1 (6 bases). The CDR3 is 17 residues long. The V and J ends lost 0 bases and 4 bases respectively, with 19 bases between them. Germline V CDR1 and CDR2: SGDLS, YYNGEE. The CDR3 sequence: CASSVGGGQDLSTEAFF. DNA for the CDR3: TGTGCCAGCAGCGTAGGTGGGGGGCAGGACTTAAGCACTGAAGCTTTCTTT.

This chain joins TRBV27 and TRBJ2-3; 9 nucleotides align to TRBD2. Germline values: CDR1 MNHEY, CDR2 SMNVEV (reference sequence). The J segment lost 0 bases and the V segment lost 0 bases, leaving 7 bases of the junction unmatched. The CDR3 is made up of 18 amino acids. This CDR3 reads CASSLSPLAGGSTDTQYF. The CDR3 nucleotides read TGTGCCAGCAGTTTATCCCCGTTGGCGGGGGGGAGCACAGATACGCAGTATTTT.

This clonotype appeared a few times. This chain joins TRBV3-1 and TRBJ1-1; possible D gene TRBD1, 6 bases. There are 14 residues in the CDR3. Deletions cut 4 bases from V and 3 bases from J, with 12 bases between. Germline CDR1 reads LGHDT; CDR2 reads YNNKEL (reference sequence). DNA of the CDR3: TGTGCCAGCAGCCGTGAACAGGGCTACACTGAAGCTTTCTTT. Its protein is CASSREQGYTEAFF.

Only one count was recorded for this clonotype. A read error may produce the germline difference seen at one junction end. The CDR3 DNA is TGTGCCAGTAGTTACAGGGTGGACGGGGAGCTGTTTTTT. Translated, it gives CASSYRVDGELFF. This chain connects TRBV6-6 to TRBJ2-2; a possible D gene is TRBD1 (6 bases). Germline V gives CDR1 MNHNY, CDR2 SVGAGI (reference sequence). CDR3 size: 13 residues.

This clonotype was detected ten times or more. The chain carries TRBV29-1 and TRBJ2-1, with D tentatively TRBD1 (5 bases). Per germline, CDR1 SQVTM and CDR2 ANQGSEA. Trimming left V 4 bases short and J 8 bases short, with 15 bases between. The CDR3 consists of 13 residues. CDR3: CSVGQGQAHEQFF. The DNA of the CDR3 is TGCAGCGTTGGTCAGGGTCAGGCTCATGAGCAGTTCTTC.

This sequence joins TRBV7-9 and TRBJ1-1; 7 nucleotides agree with TRBD1. Germline CDR1 SEHNR, CDR2 FQNEAQ (reference sequence). With V trimmed by 3 bases and J by 4 bases, 8 bases remained unmatched. The CDR3 runs to 15 residues. The DNA for the CDR3 is TGTGCCAGCAGCTTCCCCCAGACAGGGTTCACTGAAGCTTTCTTT. Amino acid sequence: CASSFPQTGFTEAFF.